The rows below give T cell receptor beta chains drawn from one sample of a study of cytomegalovirus exposure and HLA in healthy donors. Assay: immunoSEQ multiplex PCR; the TCRdb copy retains only in-frame clones and omits some. The sample yields over 150,000 clones, more than 60% seen once. Sequences were obtained from PBMCs. The receptors here all came from a woman aged 45-60 years in good health and CMV-seropositive. The CDR3 runs from the conserved cysteine through the conserved F or W. A D gene is named only where the DNA matches it firmly. Expanded clones get a size class; other rows say once, few or many, or leave the size out.

NA	TRBJ1-1	TRBD1	TRBV29-1	TGCAGCGCCCGGGGACAGGTGAACACTGAAGCTTTCTTT	CSARGQVNTEAFF
NA	TRBJ1-1	TRBD1	TRBV7-6	TGTGCCAGCAGCTTAGGGCGGGCGACAGGGGGTGATACTGAAGCTTTCTTT	CASSLGRATGGDTEAFF
NA	TRBJ1-5	TRBD1	TRBV5-6	TGTGCCAGCAGCTTCCGGGGGACAGTGAATCAGCCCCAGCATTTT	CASSFRGTVNQPQHF
NA	TRBJ2-7	TRBD1	TRBV28	TGTGCCAGCAGATCGACAGGGGTCTACGAGCAGTACTTC	CASRSTGVYEQYF
NA	TRBJ1-2	NA	TRBV4-2	TGTGCCAGCAGCCAAGATTGGGGGCGTCGGGGCTATGGCTACACCTTC	CASSQDWGRRGYGYTF
NA	TRBJ2-5	TRBD1	TRBV2	TGTGCCAGCAGTGATTTGAGGGGGCAAGCAGAGACCCAGTACTTC	CASSDLRGQAETQYF
NA	TRBJ2-2	TRBD1	TRBV19	TGTGCCAGTAGTCCACAGGGGGCTACCGGGGAGCTGTTTTTT	CASSPQGATGELFF
once	TRBJ1-2	TRBD1	TRBV7-9	TGTTCCAGCAGTTCCGGACAGGGCCCGATTTATGGCTACACCTTC	CSSSSGQGPIYGYTF
once	TRBJ1-3	NA	TRBV30	TGTGCCTGGAGTGACGACAGACCCAACTCTGGAAACACCATATATTTT	CAWSDDRPNSGNTIYF
NA	TRBJ1-2	NA	TRBV10-3	TGTGCCATTCCGGACAGACGCTATGGCTACACCTTC	CAIPDRRYGYTF
NA	TRBJ2-7	TRBD1	TRBV7-9	TGTGCCAGCTCCAGCGGGGACAGGGTTACCTACGAGCAGTACTTC	CASSSGDRVTYEQYF
NA	TRBJ2-7	TRBD2	TRBV7-3	TGTGCCAGCAGCTTGGGTCGTGTCTCGGGGGGCGAGCAGTACTTC	CASSLGRVSGGEQYF
NA	TRBJ1-4	NA	TRBV2	TGTGCCAGCATTTCGCAGGGAGGCGAAAAACTGTTTTTT	CASISQGGEKLFF
once	TRBJ2-7	TRBD2	TRBV6-5	TGTGCCAGCAGTTACGTGGGAGGGCGGTCCTACGAGCAGTACTTC	CASSYVGGRSYEQYF
NA	TRBJ2-7	TRBD1	TRBV19	TGTGCCAGTAGTACCCGGACAGGGTACGAGCAGTACTTC	CASSTRTGYEQYF
NA	TRBJ1-3	NA	TRBV6-4	TGTGCCAGCAGTGACTCACAGGGCTGGAGGTCTGGAAACACCATATATTTT	CASSDSQGWRSGNTIYF
NA	TRBJ1-2	NA	TRBV6-4	TGTGCCAGCAGTGCCACAAAAAGCGGCGGCGGCTACACCTTC	CASSATKSGGGYTF
NA	TRBJ2-1	TRBD2	TRBV15	TGTGCCACCAGCCGCGGGGAGGGCCATAATGAGCAGTTCTTC	CATSRGEGHNEQFF
few	TRBJ2-7	NA	TRBV10-3	TGTGCCACCCGGGTCTCCGGGGACGAGCAGTACTTC	CATRVSGDEQYF
NA	TRBJ2-7	TRBD2	TRBV14	TGTGCCAGCAGCCAGGGTGCAGGACTAGTGTTTCACGAGCAGTACTTC	CASSQGAGLVFHEQYF
once	TRBJ2-7	TRBD2	TRBV4-3	TGCGCCAGCAGCCAAGCCCTAGCGGGAGATGCGTCCTACGAGCAGTACTTC	CASSQALAGDASYEQYF
NA	TRBJ1-1	NA	TRBV4-3	TGCGCCAGCAGCCAAGGAGGGTACGGGGTCGCTTTCTTT	CASSQGGYGVAFF
NA	TRBJ2-7	NA	TRBV4-3	TGCGCCAGCAGCCAACTCCCAGGTCCATACGAGCAGTACTTC	CASSQLPGPYEQYF
NA	TRBJ1-1	NA	TRBV5-1	TGCGCCAGCAGCATTGAAACTTACCCCCGGGCTTTCTTT	CASSIETYPRAFF
NA	TRBJ1-1	NA	TRBV5-1	TGCGCCAGCAGCCCCGCGGGGGGGACTGAAGCTTTCTTT	CASSPAGGTEAFF
NA	TRBJ2-3	TRBD2	TRBV10-3	TGTGCCATCAGTTCCCAGACTAGCGGGAGTGGGGCCGCCACGCAGTATTTT	CAISSQTSGSGAATQYF
NA	TRBJ2-1	TRBD2	TRBV5-1	TGCGCCAGCACTGGGACTAGCGGGATTTCCTACAATGAGCAGTTCTTC	CASTGTSGISYNEQFF